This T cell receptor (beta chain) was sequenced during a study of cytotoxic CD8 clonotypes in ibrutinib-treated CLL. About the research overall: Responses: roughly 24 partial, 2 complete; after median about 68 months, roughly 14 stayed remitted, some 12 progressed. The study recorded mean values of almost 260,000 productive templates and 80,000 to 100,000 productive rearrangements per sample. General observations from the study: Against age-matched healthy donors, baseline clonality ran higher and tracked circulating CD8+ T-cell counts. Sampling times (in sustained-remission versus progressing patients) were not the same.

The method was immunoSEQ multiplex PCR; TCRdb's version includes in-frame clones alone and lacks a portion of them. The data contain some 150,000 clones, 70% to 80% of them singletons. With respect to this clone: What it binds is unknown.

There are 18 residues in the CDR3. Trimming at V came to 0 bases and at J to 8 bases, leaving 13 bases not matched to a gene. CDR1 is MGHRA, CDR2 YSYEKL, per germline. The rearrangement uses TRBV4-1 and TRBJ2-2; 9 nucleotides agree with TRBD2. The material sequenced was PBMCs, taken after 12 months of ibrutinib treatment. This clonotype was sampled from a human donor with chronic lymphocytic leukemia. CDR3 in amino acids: CASSQDIRSGGPRGELFF. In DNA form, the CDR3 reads TGCGCCAGCAGCCAAGATATACGTAGCGGGGGCCCCAGAGGGGAGCTGTTTTTT.